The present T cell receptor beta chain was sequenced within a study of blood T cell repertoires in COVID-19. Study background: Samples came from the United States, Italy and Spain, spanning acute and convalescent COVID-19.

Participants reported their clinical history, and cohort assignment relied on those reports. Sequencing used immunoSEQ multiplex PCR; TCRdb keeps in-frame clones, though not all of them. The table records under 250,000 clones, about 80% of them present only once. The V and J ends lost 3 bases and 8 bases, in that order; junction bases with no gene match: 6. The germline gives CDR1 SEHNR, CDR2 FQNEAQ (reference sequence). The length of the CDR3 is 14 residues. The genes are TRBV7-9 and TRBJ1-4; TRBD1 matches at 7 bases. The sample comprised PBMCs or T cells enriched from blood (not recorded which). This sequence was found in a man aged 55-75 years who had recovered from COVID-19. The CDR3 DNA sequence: TGTGCCAGCAGCTTTGGTCAGGGGGACGAAAAACTGTTTTTT. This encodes CASSFGQGDEKLFF.